This T cell receptor beta chain appears in the sequencing data of a study of blood T cells in healthy people across ages. Study findings and constraints: Among T cells, TCR beta diversity per million cells dropped roughly linearly as age rose. As naive T cell percentage varied, TCR beta diversity correlated strongly with it.

A word on this clonotype: The antigen remains undetermined.

The germline V gene has CDR1 MNHEY and CDR2 SVGAGI. V was trimmed by 2 bases and J by 11 bases, leaving 15 bases between them. This CDR3 has 13 amino acids. PCR was performed a second time for about 7 to 12 cycles using a sample-barcoded 5' primer and a J-beta primer mix. Each TCR beta cDNA got a 12-nucleotide random molecular identifier. MiXCR, run by TCRdb on the 5' RACE reads, gives a single entry per CDR3 protein. In the table there are over 950,000 distinct CDR3 sequences, roughly two fifths of which are singletons. The material sequenced was blood. This sequence joins TRBV6-5 and TRBJ1-1; D remains unclear. This clonotype was sampled from a man aged 18 to 30 in good health. This CDR3 is CASSYRSEWEAFF. The CDR3 bases are TGTGCCAGCAGTTACCGGAGCGAGTGGGAGGCTTTCTTT.